This passage covers 25 T cell receptor beta chains from one sample sequenced in a study of low-dose radiotherapy and immunotherapy resistance in tumors (dated 2022 in TCRdb). The sample's time point, from its label and the paper: after trial treatment. Interpreted using the paper, the treatment or condition label stands for: LDRT plus nivolumab, ipilimumab, low-dose cyclophosphamide and aspirin (RACIN trial). Sequencing relied on an Illumina HiSeq 2500. First-strand cDNA was synthesized with Superscript III and a set of TRAV- and TRBV-specific primers, covering both TCRalpha and TCRbeta chains. TCRs were amplified for approximately 20 PCR cycles with Phusion, using a constant-region primer paired with the adapter attached to the V primers. The raw public reads went through TCRdb reprocessing: fastp at Q25, MiXCR clone calling, in-frame beta chains kept. Rows are combined by CDR3 protein, so each entry shows the most common genes and DNA. The sample yields approximately 45,000 distinct CDR3 sequences; about 25% were counted once. The top ten constitute roughly 9.1% of the sample.

The sample in question was PBMCs, obtained after low-dose radiotherapy plus immunotherapy. The receptors shown here come from a male donor with prostate cancer.

The table lists this clonotype with many counts. For the CDR3, the DNA is TGTGCCACCAGCGCACTAGCGGGAGGTTCGTACGAGCAGTACTTC. This encodes CATSALAGGSYEQYF. The chain has TRBV24-1 and TRBJ2-7; 12 bases match TRBD2. The CDR3 is 15 residues long. Germline V lookup: CDR1 KGHDR, CDR2 SFDVKD. Trimming at V came to 7 bases and at J to 4 bases, leaving 7 bases not matched to a gene.

A remark on this clonotype: This is likely an artifact of a read error, given a far larger clone one base away. The chain couples TRBV26 to TRBJ2-4; TRBD1 is taken as the D call from the table, unchecked against the DNA. TRBV26 is deemed a pseudogene. The CDR3 covers 15 residues. CDR3 sequence reads: CASSSTGTGKHEQYF. The CDR3 bases are TGTGCCAGCAGTTCCACCGGGACAGGGAAGCATGAGCAGTACTTC.

The gene calls are TRBV28 and TRBJ2-7; TRBD2 matches at 9 bases. The CDR3 is made up of 14 amino acids. Germline assignment: CDR1 MDHEN and CDR2 SYDVKM. Trimming at V came to 6 bases and at J to 5 bases, leaving 8 bases not matched to a gene. CDR3: CASSYSGRLDEQYF. CDR3 coding DNA: TGTGCCAGCAGCTATAGCGGGAGACTTGACGAGCAGTACTTC.

The sample holds many counts of this clonotype. The J gene is TRBJ2-3, the V gene TRBV6-6, with 9 nucleotides matching TRBD2. CDR1 is MNHNY and CDR2 is SVGAGI in the germline V gene (reference sequence). V was pared by 3 bases and J by 6 bases, with 4 bases of the junction left unmatched. The length of the CDR3 is 14 residues. The CDR3 sequence: CASSYLSGGDTQYF. Written as DNA, the CDR3 is TGTGCCAGCAGTTATCTAAGCGGGGGGGATACGCAGTATTTT.

This clonotype has a handful of counts. The chain recombines TRBV5-1 with TRBJ1-1; 7 positions agree with TRBD1. The trim removed 2 bases at V and 5 bases at J, leaving 9 bases unmatched. Germline loops: CDR1 SGHRS, CDR2 YFSETQ. This CDR3 is built from 15 residues. The CDR3, as DNA: TGCGCCAGCAGCTTAAGGGGCCAGGGGGGAACTGAAGCTTTCTTT. Protein: CASSLRGQGGTEAFF.

In this sample, this clonotype turned up many times. The J gene is TRBJ2-5, the V gene TRBV5-1; D is undetermined. CDR1 is SGHRS and CDR2 is YFSETQ in the germline V gene. This CDR3 comprises 14 residues. Trimming removed 0 bases from V and 0 bases from J, with 6 bases in between. Here the CDR3 reads CASSLGEYQETQYF. The CDR3 DNA sequence: TGCGCCAGCAGCTTGGGCGAGTACCAAGAGACCCAGTACTTC.

This clonotype was counted many times. The genes are TRBV11-3 and TRBJ2-7; D gene ambiguous. V lost 5 bases and J 5 bases, leaving 13 bases between the germline ends. CDR1 and CDR2 (germline): SGHNT, YENEEA. CDR3 length equals 13 residues. Written as DNA, the CDR3 is TGTGCCAGCAGCGAAACGGTTCTCCACGAGCAGTACTTC. This encodes CASSETVLHEQYF.

This clonotype was found many times. The V call is TRBV19, the J call TRBJ2-1; D ambiguous. Per the germline V gene, CDR1 is LNHDA and CDR2 is SQIVND (reference sequence). The CDR3 length is 15 residues. V was pared by 6 bases and J by 0 bases, with 12 bases between. CDR3 bases: TGTGCCAGTAGCCTCGACCGGAGCTCCTACAATGAGCAGTTCTTC. Translation gives CASSLDRSSYNEQFF.

This clonotype was observed at least ten times. The gene calls are TRBV2 and TRBJ2-2, with D possibly TRBD1 on 6 matching bases. Per the germline V gene, CDR1 is SNHLY and CDR2 is FYNNEI. This CDR3 has 12 residues. V gave up 8 bases and J gave up 9 bases, with 13 bases separating them. The CDR3 DNA reads as TGTGCCAGCCACAGGGAAGCTAGGGAGCTGTTTTTT. Residues: CASHREARELFF.

The V gene is TRBV25-1, the J gene TRBJ2-5; D not certain. Trimming left V 4 bases short and J 4 bases short, with 7 bases between. The germline V gene has CDR1 MGHDK and CDR2 SYGVNS. The CDR3 extends over 12 amino acids. In nucleotides, the CDR3 is TGTGCCAGCAGTGGGGGTCTAGAGACCCAGTACTTC. Encoded protein: CASSGGLETQYF.

This clonotype was seen many times. CDR3: CASSPGTGSIDGYTF. In nucleotides, the CDR3 is TGTGCCAGCTCACCAGGGACAGGGTCTATAGACGGCTACACCTTC. The chain uses TRBV18 and TRBJ1-2, with 9 bases that match TRBD1. After removal of 2 bases from V and 8 bases from J, the junction contained 9 bases not matched to a gene. The germline V gene encodes CDR1 KGHSH and CDR2 LQKENI. The CDR3 runs to 15 residues.

This clonotype was picked up many times. This rearrangement joins TRBV30 to TRBJ1-5; D may be TRBD1 (6 bases). Germline lookup yields CDR1 GTSNPN and CDR2 SVGIG (reference sequence). V was cut by 4 bases and J by 4 bases, with 11 bases left in between. This CDR3 has 13 amino acids. CDR3 region: CAWKGQSNQPQHF. The CDR3 DNA reads TGTGCCTGGAAAGGACAGAGTAATCAGCCCCAGCATTTT.

The sample holds many counts of this clonotype. The chain links TRBV21-1 to TRBJ2-7; no check of the table's D call, TRBD1, against the DNA was made. TRBV21-1 is flagged as a pseudogene. This CDR3 has 15 amino acids. The CDR3 coding sequence is TGTGCCAGCAGCAAAGAAGGGACAGGGGGGAGCGAGCAGTACTTC. Translating it yields CASSKEGTGGSEQYF.

This chain connects TRBV19 to TRBJ1-2; D gene unclear. This CDR3 comprises 13 residues. Between the trimmed V and J ends, which lost 6 bases and 6 bases, there was a span of 14 bases. Germline V lookup: CDR1 LNHDA, CDR2 SQIVND (reference sequence). The DNA for the CDR3 is TGTGCCAGTAGCCTCGAAGGGCCCGATGGCTACACCTTC. Its translation: CASSLEGPDGYTF.

This clonotype has at least ten counts. The chain recombines TRBV19 with TRBJ1-6; 7 nucleotides agree with TRBD1. This CDR3 region has 16 residues. After removal of 6 bases from V and 10 bases from J, the junction contained 15 bases not matched to a gene. Germline values: CDR1 LNHDA, CDR2 SQIVND (reference sequence). DNA for the CDR3: TGTGCCAGTAGACCCCGGACAGGTCAAAGAGACTCACCCCTCCACTTT. Translated: CASRPRTGQRDSPLHF.

With respect to this clonotype: A read error likely explains this, since a far larger clone differs by one base. The rearrangement joins TRBV5-1 to TRBJ2-7, with 7 bases that match TRBD2. From germline, CDR1 is SGHRS and CDR2 YFSETQ. This CDR3 has 16 residues. The V and J ends lost 0 bases and 7 bases, in that order; junction bases with no gene match: 13. The CDR3 reads CASSLEGLGGINEQYF. CDR3 coding DNA: TGCGCCAGCAGCTTGGAAGGACTAGGAGGAATAAATGAGCAGTACTTC.

This clonotype was seen ten or more times. The DNA for the CDR3 is TGCAGTGCTAGAGATCCCGGACAGGGAACAGATACGCAGTATTTT. Translating it yields CSARDPGQGTDTQYF. V gene TRBV20-1 combines with J gene TRBJ2-3, with 8 bases matching TRBD1. Trimming took 0 bases from V and 3 from J; bases not matched to a gene: 5. Germline loops: CDR1 DFQATT, CDR2 SNEGSKA (reference sequence). The CDR3 has 15 residues.

A word on this clonotype: It differs at one base from a far larger clone, so likely a read error. The rearrangement links TRBV6-8 to TRBJ1-1; TRBD1 aligns across 8 bases. From germline, CDR1 is MNHGY and CDR2 SAAAGT. The CDR3 sequence is 15 residues long. CDR3 nucleotide sequence: TGTCCCAGCAGTTACTGGACAGGGATAAACACTGAAGCTTTCTTT. It specifies CPSSYWTGINTEAFF.

Note on this clonotype: A read error is likely here: a far larger clone is one base away. CDR3 amino acids: CASSLVGVRHEQYF. CDR3 nucleotides: TGTGCCAGCAGCTTGGTGGGGGTTAGGCATGAGCAGTACTTC. The chain couples TRBV5-4 to TRBJ2-7, with D perhaps matching TRBD1 or TRBD2 (5 bases each). Germline V gives CDR1 SGHNT, CDR2 YYREEE (reference sequence). Trimming pared 0 bases from V and 7 bases from J, leaving 14 bases between. This CDR3 has 14 residues.

This clonotype has ten or more counts. V usage is TRBV20-1 and J usage is TRBJ1-2, with 7 bases matching TRBD1. CDR1 is DFQATT, CDR2 SNEGSKA, per germline (reference sequence). The CDR3 contains 13 residues. The J segment lost 4 bases and the V segment lost 3 bases, leaving 5 bases of the junction unmatched. CDR3 residues: CSARRAGGYGYTF. CDR3 nucleotides: TGCAGTGCTAGGAGGGCAGGGGGCTATGGCTACACCTTC.

The table lists this clonotype with many counts. The chain joins TRBV15 to TRBJ1-5, with D uncertain. V lost 5 bases to trimming and J lost 5 bases, with 16 bases between them. The CDR3 contains 15 residues. Per germline, CDR1 LNHNV and CDR2 YYDKDF (reference sequence). Here the CDR3 reads CATSSDPVADQPQHF. In nucleotides, the CDR3 is TGTGCCACCAGCTCCGACCCGGTGGCTGATCAGCCCCAGCATTTT.

The CDR3 spells CASSGVGETQYF. The CDR3 DNA is TGTGCCAGCAGCGGGGTGGGAGAGACCCAGTACTTC. V gene TRBV27 combines with J gene TRBJ2-5; D might be TRBD2 (5 bases). Germline values: CDR1 MNHEY, CDR2 SMNVEV (reference sequence). CDR3 length: 12 residues. Trimming removed 6 bases from V and 4 bases from J, with 9 bases in between.

This clonotype was picked up many times. This chain links TRBV18 with TRBJ2-7; TRBD1 aligns across 9 bases. Germline V CDR1 and CDR2: KGHSH, LQKENI. V lost 8 bases and J lost 4; bases outside the gene matches: 6. The CDR3 consists of 13 residues. The CDR3 loop reads CASSRDREYEQYF. The DNA of the CDR3 is TGTGCCAGCAGCCGGGACAGGGAGTACGAGCAGTACTTC.

This clonotype came up a few times. It is likely a read error: a sequence one base away is far more abundant. The gene calls are TRBV5-1 and TRBJ2-1; a weak D match, TRBD1 (6 bases). V lost 4 bases to trimming and J lost 10 bases, with 15 bases between them. The CDR3 extends over 13 amino acids. Germline CDR1 is SGHRS and CDR2 is YFSETQ. The CDR3 loop reads CASSPAGAHEQFF. The CDR3 DNA reads as TGCGCCAGCAGCCCGGCAGGGGCCCACGAGCAGTTCTTC.

In its sample, this clonotype was seen many times. The chain couples TRBV28 to TRBJ1-2; 10 nucleotides agree with TRBD1. The trim removed 6 bases at V and 7 bases at J, leaving 11 bases unmatched. The CDR3 length is 15 residues. CDR1 and CDR2 (germline): MDHEN, SYDVKM. In DNA form, the CDR3 reads TGTGCCAGCAGCCACTATCGACAGGGGGCTTTTGGCTACACCTTC. This translates into CASSHYRQGAFGYTF.